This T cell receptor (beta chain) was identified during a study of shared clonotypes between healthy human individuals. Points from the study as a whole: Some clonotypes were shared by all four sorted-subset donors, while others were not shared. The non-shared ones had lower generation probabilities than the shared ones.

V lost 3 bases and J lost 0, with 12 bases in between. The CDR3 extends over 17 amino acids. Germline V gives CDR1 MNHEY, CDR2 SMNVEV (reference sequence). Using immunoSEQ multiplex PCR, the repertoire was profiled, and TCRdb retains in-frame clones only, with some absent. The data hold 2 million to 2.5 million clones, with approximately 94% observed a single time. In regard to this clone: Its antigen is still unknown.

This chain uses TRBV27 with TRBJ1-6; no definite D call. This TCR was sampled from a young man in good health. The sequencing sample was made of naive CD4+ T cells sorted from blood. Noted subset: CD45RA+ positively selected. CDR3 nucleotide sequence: TGTGCCAGCAGTTTGGTCGGCTTGAGCTCCTATAATTCACCCCTCCACTTT. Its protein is CASSLVGLSSYNSPLHF.